This is a list of T cell receptor beta chains from one sample in a study of control samples from healthy donors and cancer patients. Produced via immunoSEQ multiplex PCR; TCRdb's table is partial and in-frame only. The top ten hold around 5.4% of the sample, which has 150,000 or so clones, 93% seen once. Material for sequencing was blood. The receptors stem from a young man in good health. Each CDR3 is given with its conserved first and last residue. D genes are given only for firm matches. Clone size is shown for a subset of rows, as once, few, many or a class of expanded clone.

abundance,v_gene,j_gene,d_gene,CDR3aa,CDR3nt
.,TRBV30,TRBJ2-1,TRBD2,CAWSGGTTDNEQFF,TGTGCCTGGAGTGGGGGGACTACTGACAATGAGCAGTTCTTC
.,TRBV19,TRBJ1-3,.,CASTGSGESGNTIYF,TGTGCCAGTACAGGCTCAGGGGAGTCCGGAAACACCATATATTTT
.,TRBV5-1,TRBJ2-7,TRBD1,CASSPGRAGQGSYEQYF,TGCGCCAGCAGCCCCGGTAGGGCGGGACAGGGCTCCTACGAGCAGTACTTC
.,TRBV6-5,TRBJ2-1,.,CASSYQTGTLYNEQFF,TGTGCCAGCAGTTACCAAACGGGGACTCTCTACAATGAGCAGTTCTTC
.,TRBV6-6,TRBJ2-3,.,CASSYSGLGDTQYF,TGTGCCAGCAGTTACTCGGGTCTTGGGGATACGCAGTATTTT
.,TRBV30,TRBJ1-1,.,CAWTHPWANTEAFF,TGTGCCTGGACACACCCTTGGGCGAACACTGAAGCTTTCTTT
.,TRBV20-1,TRBJ2-1,.,CSASGDGGYNEQFF,TGCAGTGCTAGTGGGGATGGGGGGTACAATGAGCAGTTCTTC
once,TRBV9,TRBJ2-2,.,CASSVENGELFF,TGTGCCAGCAGCGTAGAGAACGGGGAGCTGTTTTTT
.,TRBV3-1/TRBV3-2,TRBJ2-1,.,CASSLGGYGYNEQFF,TGTGCCAGCAGCCTGGGGGGTTATGGGTACAATGAGCAGTTCTTC
.,TRBV12-3/TRBV12-4,TRBJ1-1,.,CASSPSWQTEAFF,TGTGCCAGCAGCCCCAGTTGGCAGACTGAAGCTTTCTTT
.,TRBV5-1,TRBJ1-1,.,CASSLGAGMNTEAFF,TGCGCCAGCAGCTTGGGGGCGGGAATGAACACTGAAGCTTTCTTT
.,TRBV9,TRBJ2-1,.,CASSVGPRLQVSNYNEQFF,TGTGCCAGCAGCGTAGGGCCCCGCTTACAGGTTTCCAACTACAATGAGCAGTTCTTC
.,TRBV7-2,TRBJ2-1,TRBD2,CASSRTGTSGNEQFF,TGTGCCAGCAGCCGGACCGGGACTAGCGGCAATGAGCAGTTCTTC
.,TRBV10-1,TRBJ1-2,TRBD1,CASSETTGDGYTF,TGCGCCAGCAGTGAAACGACAGGGGATGGCTACACCTTC
.,TRBV5-8,TRBJ2-7,.,CASSLGPAGPIEQYF,TGTGCCAGCAGCCTAGGCCCTGCGGGACCTATCGAGCAGTACTTC
.,TRBV27,TRBJ2-7,TRBD2,CASSVRGLAVLYEQYF,TGTGCCAGCAGTGTCAGGGGACTAGCGGTACTCTACGAGCAGTACTTC
.,TRBV28,TRBJ1-1,.,CASSWDRGLNTEAFF,TGTGCCAGCAGTTGGGACCGGGGGCTGAACACTGAAGCTTTCTTT
.,TRBV7-3,TRBJ1-5,TRBD1,CASCGQVLDGNQPQHF,TGTGCCAGTTGCGGACAGGTGTTAGACGGCAATCAGCCCCAGCATTTT
.,TRBV27,TRBJ1-1,.,CASSSATDMNTEAFF,TGTGCCAGCAGTTCCGCGACAGACATGAACACTGAAGCTTTCTTT
.,TRBV9,TRBJ2-1,TRBD1,CASTTLIGTGAAEQFF,TGTGCCAGCACCACCCTCATCGGGACAGGGGCGGCTGAGCAGTTCTTC
.,TRBV28,TRBJ2-5,.,CASSTSSRDFQYF,TGTGCCAGCAGTACCTCCTCCCGGGACTTCCAGTACTTC
.,TRBV10-1,TRBJ1-2,.,CASSPAIPYGYTF,TGCGCCAGCTCCCCCGCCATACCCTATGGCTACACCTTC
.,TRBV18,TRBJ2-1,.,CASSPPGYSQFF,TGTGCCAGCTCACCACCGGGGTATTCGCAGTTCTTC
once,TRBV19,TRBJ2-4,.,CASSTAGGKNIQYF,TGTGCCAGTAGTACAGCGGGCGGCAAAAACATTCAGTACTTC
.,TRBV7-8,TRBJ2-7,.,CASSLVGGTYEQYF,TGTGCCAGCAGCTTAGTTGGGGGGACCTACGAGCAGTACTTC
.,TRBV12-3/TRBV12-4,TRBJ2-7,.,CASSVISGYEQYF,TGTGCCAGCAGTGTGATTAGCGGATACGAGCAGTACTTC